The 26 T cell receptor beta chains listed next were all sequenced from one sample in a study of blood T cell repertoires in COVID-19. Only in-frame clones appear in the TCRdb table, and some are missing; sequencing was by immunoSEQ multiplex PCR. The table lists 350,000 to 400,000 clones, more than 85% of them singletons. Sequencing was done on a sample of PBMCs or T cells enriched from blood (not recorded which). Source of these receptors: a middle-aged woman who had been exposed to COVID-19.

The V call is TRBV18, the J call TRBJ1-1; D possibly corresponds to TRBD1 (5 bases). CDR1 KGHSH and CDR2 LQKENI come from the germline V gene. This CDR3 region has 13 residues. The V gene lost 5 bases and the J gene lost 4 bases, with 11 bases spanning the gap. This chain's CDR3 is CASSVQGGTEAFF. The CDR3 DNA follows: TGTGCCAGCTCAGTCCAGGGCGGCACTGAAGCTTTCTTT. The full variable domain, its missing parts supplied by reference TRBV18 and TRBJ1-1, is NAGVMQNPRHLVRRRGQEARLRCSPMKGHSHVYWYRQLPEEGLKFMVYLQKENIIDESGMPKERFSAEFPKEGPSILRIQQVVRGDSAAYFCASSVQGGTEAFFGQGTRLTVV.

This clone has only a few counts. The J gene is TRBJ2-5, the V gene TRBV6-5; TRBD2 matches at 9 bases. Losses at the gene ends were 6 bases for V and 1 base for J; bases not matched to a gene: 0. Looked up from germline, CDR1 is MNHEY and CDR2 is SVGAGI. The CDR3 runs 13 residues. CDR3 protein: CASRRGGQETQYF. For the CDR3, the DNA is TGTGCCAGCAGGCGGGGGGGCCAAGAGACCCAGTACTTC.

The V and J genes are TRBV19 and TRBJ2-5, with D possibly TRBD2 on 6 matching bases. V lost 9 bases and J lost 0, with 17 bases in between. The CDR3 runs 15 residues. Germline V gives CDR1 LNHDA, CDR2 SQIVND (reference sequence). CDR3 in DNA: TGTGCCAGCTCCACCGGGACTTGGTACCAAGAGACCCAGTACTTC. It translates to CASSTGTWYQETQYF.

The V call is TRBV27, the J call TRBJ1-1, with 8 bases matching TRBD1. V shed 8 bases and J 4 bases; nucleotides not matched to a gene: 3. CDR1 MNHEY and CDR2 SMNVEV come from the germline V gene (reference sequence). The CDR3 spans 12 residues. The CDR3 DNA reads TGTGCCAGCGGACAGGGAGTCACTGAAGCTTTCTTT. Translation gives CASGQGVTEAFF.

The V gene is TRBV5-1, the J gene TRBJ2-3; 8 bases are shared with TRBD2. Trimming removed 1 base from V and 0 bases from J; junction bases left unmatched: 10. CDR3 length: 18 residues. From germline, CDR1 is SGHRS and CDR2 YFSETQ. In DNA form, the CDR3 reads TGCGCCAGCAGCTTGCGGCCCCCGGGACTAGTAAGCACAGATACGCAGTATTTT. It codes for CASSLRPPGLVSTDTQYF.

J is TRBJ2-2 and V is TRBV6-5; weak D call: TRBD1 (6 bases). The CDR3 covers 15 residues. From germline, CDR1 is MNHEY and CDR2 SVGAGI. The germline V and J ends were trimmed by 5 bases and 7 bases, with 17 bases remaining between them. CDR3 sequence (DNA): TGTGCCAGCAGTCCCCTTACAGGGTCCCACGGGGAGCTGTTTTTT. The encoded protein is CASSPLTGSHGELFF.

V is TRBV6-5 and J is TRBJ2-7, with D perhaps TRBD1 (5 bases). The germline V gene has CDR1 MNHEY and CDR2 SVGAGI. Trimming stripped 5 bases from V and 2 bases from J, with 10 bases between. This CDR3 contains 13 residues. The CDR3 DNA is TGTGCCAGCAGTATGGGGCTAGCCTACGAGCAGTACTTC. Its protein product is CASSMGLAYEQYF.

The V gene is TRBV5-1, the J gene TRBJ2-2; D is perhaps TRBD1 (7 bases). This CDR3 has 16 amino acids. Germline CDR1 and CDR2: SGHRS and YFSETQ. Trimming shortened V by 4 bases and J by 2 bases, and 15 bases separated the two germline ends. The CDR3 loop reads CASSPAGTANTGELFF. In DNA form, the CDR3 reads TGCGCCAGCAGCCCCGCGGGGACAGCAAACACCGGGGAGCTGTTTTTT.

This clone was detected once. The chain links TRBV10-3 to TRBJ1-6; D remains ambiguous. The germline V gene encodes CDR1 ENHRY and CDR2 SYGVKD. V was trimmed by 6 bases and J by 5 bases, leaving 11 bases between them. The CDR3 length is 14 residues. CDR3 region: CAIRGWGDNSPLHF. The DNA for the CDR3 is TGTGCCATCAGGGGGTGGGGAGATAATTCACCCCTCCACTTT.

The sample holds a few counts of this clone. The chain's CDR3 is CASSWGFGGNQPQHF. DNA of the CDR3: TGTGCCAGCAGTTGGGGCTTCGGAGGCAATCAGCCCCAGCATTTT. This chain links TRBV2 with TRBJ1-5, with TRBD1 as a possible D gene (5 bases). CDR1 and CDR2 (germline): SNHLY, FYNNEI. V lost 5 bases and J lost 2, with 13 bases in between. The CDR3 extends over 15 amino acids.

The J gene is TRBJ1-1, the V gene TRBV19, with unresolved D. V was clipped by 3 bases and J by 3 bases, with 14 bases between them. Germline CDR1 is LNHDA and CDR2 is SQIVND (reference sequence). This CDR3 has 15 amino acids. As DNA, the CDR3 is TGTGCCAGTAGTATGAGATTGGGCCCATACACTGAAGCTTTCTTT. Amino acid sequence: CASSMRLGPYTEAFF.

The genes are TRBV27 and TRBJ1-2, with 8 bases fitting TRBD1. The CDR3 contains 14 residues. V shed 3 bases, J shed 2 bases, and the junction held 2 bases outside the gene matches. Germline V gene data show CDR1 as MNHEY and CDR2 as SMNVEV (reference sequence). The CDR3 protein is CASSFRTGNYGYTF. DNA for the CDR3: TGTGCCAGCAGTTTTAGGACAGGGAACTATGGCTACACCTTC.

This chain links TRBV3-1 (or the pseudogene TRBV3-2) with TRBJ2-1, with a possible D match to TRBD2 (5 bases). This CDR3 region has 13 residues. Trimming stripped 0 bases from V and 8 bases from J, with 8 bases between. From germline, CDR1 is LGHDT and CDR2 YNNKEL (reference sequence). The CDR3 here is CASSQDRGDEQFF. The CDR3 bases are TGTGCCAGCAGCCAAGACCGGGGTGATGAGCAGTTCTTC.

The chain couples TRBV27 to TRBJ1-6; tentatively, D is TRBD1 (5 bases). V was pared by 6 bases and J by 2 bases, with 14 bases between. In germline, CDR1 is MNHEY, CDR2 SMNVEV (reference sequence). This CDR3 contains 16 residues. The CDR3 spells CASRDIRAAYNSPLHF. CDR3 coding DNA: TGTGCCAGCAGGGATATCAGGGCGGCCTATAATTCACCCCTCCACTTT.

The chain employs TRBV24-1 and TRBJ2-1; 10 nucleotides align to TRBD2. This CDR3 is built from 20 residues. CDR1 is KGHDR and CDR2 is SFDVKD in the germline V gene. V was clipped by 1 base and J by 0 bases; unmatched bases: 11. CDR3 DNA: TGTGCCACCAGTGATTTTGGGATAGCGGGAGGTAAAAGCTCCTACAATGAGCAGTTCTTC. Its protein product is CATSDFGIAGGKSSYNEQFF.

This clone was detected once. V and J are TRBV27 and TRBJ2-2; 9 bases fit TRBD2. The CDR3 totals 15 residues. Germline V CDR1 and CDR2: MNHEY, SMNVEV (reference sequence). Trimming took 6 bases from V and 4 from J; bases not matched to a gene: 6. CDR3 nucleotides: TGTGCCAGCAGACGGGAGCGGGGGGCCACCGGGGAGCTGTTTTTT. It is translated as CASRRERGATGELFF.

CDR3 sequence (DNA): TGTGCCAGCAGTGGGTACCAGGGGAAAGTGGTTGGCTACACCTTC. This sequence encodes CASSGYQGKVVGYTF. The chain has TRBV2 and TRBJ1-2; tentative D call: TRBD1 (6 bases). Germline V lookup: CDR1 SNHLY, CDR2 FYNNEI. Trimming removed 4 bases from V and 7 bases from J, with 19 bases in between. The CDR3 totals 15 residues. The whole variable domain, remainder taken from reference TRBV2 and TRBJ1-2, is EPEVTQTPSHQVTQMGQEVILRCVPISNHLYFYWYRQILGQKVEFLVSFYNNEISEKSEIFDDQFSVERPDGSNFTLKIRSTKLEDSAMYFCASSGYQGKVVGYTFGSGTRLTVV.

The J gene is TRBJ1-1, the V gene TRBV11-2, with D uncertain. CDR1 SGHAT and CDR2 FQNNGV come from the germline V gene. Between the trimmed V and J ends, which lost 1 base and 2 bases, there was a span of 8 bases. The CDR3 is 14 amino acids. CDR3 coding DNA: TGTGCCAGCAGCTTAGTAGGGAGAAACACTGAAGCTTTCTTT. Translated, it gives CASSLVGRNTEAFF. Looking up the rest from reference TRBV11-2 and TRBJ1-1 gives the full variable domain: EAGVAQSPRYKIIEKRQSVAFWCNPISGHATLYWYQQILGQGPKLLIQFQNNGVVDDSQLPKDRFSAERLKGVDSTLKIQPAKLEDSAVYLCASSLVGRNTEAFFGQGTRLTVV.

The rearrangement links TRBV5-1 to TRBJ2-7; 10 bases agree with TRBD1. The CDR3 loop spans 14 amino acids. V lost 1 base, J lost 3 bases, and 1 base stayed unmatched. Per germline, CDR1 SGHRS and CDR2 YFSETQ. CDR3 amino acids: CASSLRTGGYEQYF. Here the CDR3 DNA reads TGCGCCAGCAGCTTGCGGACAGGGGGCTACGAGCAGTACTTC.

This chain connects TRBV5-6 to TRBJ1-2; 7 bases line up with TRBD1. Losses at the gene ends were 4 bases for V and 2 bases for J; bases not matched to a gene: 5. The germline V gene encodes CDR1 SGHDT and CDR2 YYEEEE. The length of the CDR3 is 14 residues. The CDR3 protein is CASSPGQANYGYTF. The DNA for the CDR3 is TGTGCCAGCAGCCCAGGACAGGCAAACTATGGCTACACCTTC. The entire variable domain, with the rest obtained from reference TRBV5-6 and TRBJ1-2, is as follows: DAGVTQSPTHLIKTRGQQVTLRCSPKSGHDTVSWYQQALGQGPQFIFQYYEEEERQRGNFPDRFSGHQFPNYSSELNVNALLLGDSALYLCASSPGQANYGYTFGSGTRLTVV.

This clone came up a few times. The chain uses TRBV5-1 and TRBJ1-6, with 7 bases aligning to TRBD1. V shed 2 bases and J 6 bases; nucleotides not matched to a gene: 14. CDR1 and CDR2 from the germline V gene are SGHRS and YFSETQ. The CDR3 loop spans 18 amino acids. Written as DNA, the CDR3 is TGCGCCAGCAGCTTAGATTCTCTAGACAGGGAACGTAATTCACCCCTCCACTTT. Amino acids: CASSLDSLDRERNSPLHF.

The rearrangement uses TRBV7-9 and TRBJ2-6, with D possibly matching TRBD1 (5 bases). The V end was cut by 5 bases, the J end by 2 bases, with 13 bases between. The CDR3 sequence is 16 residues long. The germline CDR1 and CDR2 sequences are SEHNR and FQNEAQ (reference sequence). In DNA form, the CDR3 reads TGTGCCAGCAGCCGGACGCAGGGCACTGGGGCCAACGTCCTGACTTTC. Translation gives CASSRTQGTGANVLTF.

V usage is TRBV9 and J usage is TRBJ1-2, with 9 bases lining up with TRBD1. In germline, CDR1 is SGDLS, CDR2 YYNGEE. Germline trimming cut 1 base from V and 6 bases from J; bases unmatched to any gene: 10. The CDR3 totals 16 residues. CDR3 amino acids: CASSVSPLTGGDGYTF. The CDR3 bases are TGTGCCAGCAGCGTATCCCCTCTGACAGGGGGAGATGGCTACACCTTC.

The chain combines TRBV10-1 with TRBJ2-1, with a weak D call TRBD2 (6 bases). This CDR3 has 14 residues. V lost 4 bases and J lost 11, with 18 bases in between. The germline V gene has CDR1 WNHNN and CDR2 SYGVQD (reference sequence). The CDR3 is CASSASGRDGKQFF. CDR3 DNA: TGCGCCAGCAGTGCCTCGGGGCGGGACGGGAAGCAGTTCTTC.

J is TRBJ1-1 and V is TRBV19; TRBD1 agrees at 9 bases. The CDR3 is 16 residues long. The J segment lost 4 bases and the V segment lost 1 base, leaving 7 bases of the junction unmatched. The germline V gene has CDR1 LNHDA and CDR2 SQIVND (reference sequence). CDR3 in DNA: TGTGCCAGTAGTATAGCCGGGACAGGGAGGTCCACTGAAGCTTTCTTT. Translation gives CASSIAGTGRSTEAFF.

In this sample, this clone turned up a few times. The V call is TRBV5-1, the J call TRBJ1-5; 8 nucleotides align to TRBD1. The CDR3 loop spans 14 amino acids. Trimming took 4 bases from V and 7 from J; bases not matched to a gene: 7. Germline loops: CDR1 SGHRS, CDR2 YFSETQ. CDR3 sequence reads: CASSPTGDGQPQHF. CDR3 coding DNA: TGCGCCAGCAGCCCGACAGGGGATGGGCAGCCCCAGCATTTT.